Included here is one T cell receptor beta chain sequence, with context. Its antigen is as yet unknown. This specimen comes from a study of graft-versus-host responses after intestinal transplantation. General observations from the study: High graft-versus-host to host-versus-graft T cell clonal ratios marked allografts of patients with graft-donor macrochimerism. GvH clones were identified in recipient marrow, with some first appearing in ileum or blood.

Profiling relied on immunoSEQ multiplex PCR, and the TCRdb table lists in-frame clones only, not all of them. The sample carries under 150,000 clones, around 96% recorded once. The CDR3 is made up of 11 amino acids. The V gene's germline CDR1 is LNHDA and CDR2 SQIVND (reference sequence). Trimming cost V 5 bases and J 6 bases, with 7 bases left between them. This TCR derives from a human donor who received an intestinal transplant. The V and J genes are TRBV19 and TRBJ1-1; D is ambiguous. The specimen comprised unstimulated CD8+ T cells sorted from spleen or lymph node cells, sampled before intestinal transplant. CDR3 sequence (DNA): TGTGCCAGTAGTTACGGACCTGAAGCTTTCTTT. Translating gives CASSYGPEAFF.